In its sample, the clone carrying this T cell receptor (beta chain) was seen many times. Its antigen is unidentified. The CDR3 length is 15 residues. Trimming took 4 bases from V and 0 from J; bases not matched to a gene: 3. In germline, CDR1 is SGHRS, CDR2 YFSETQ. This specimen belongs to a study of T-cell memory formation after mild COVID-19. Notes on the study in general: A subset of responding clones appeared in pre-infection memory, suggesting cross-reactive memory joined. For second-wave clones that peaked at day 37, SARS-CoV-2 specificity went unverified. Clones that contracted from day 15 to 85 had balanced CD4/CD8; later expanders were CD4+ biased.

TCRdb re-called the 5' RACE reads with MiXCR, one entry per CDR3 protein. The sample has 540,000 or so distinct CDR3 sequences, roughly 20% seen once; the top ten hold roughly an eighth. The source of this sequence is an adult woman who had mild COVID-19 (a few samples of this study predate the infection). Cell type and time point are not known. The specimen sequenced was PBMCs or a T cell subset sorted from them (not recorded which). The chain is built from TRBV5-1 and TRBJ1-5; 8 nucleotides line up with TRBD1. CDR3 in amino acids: CASSPGTGSNQPQHF. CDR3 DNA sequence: TGCGCCAGCAGCCCAGGGACAGGTAGCAATCAGCCCCAGCATTTT.